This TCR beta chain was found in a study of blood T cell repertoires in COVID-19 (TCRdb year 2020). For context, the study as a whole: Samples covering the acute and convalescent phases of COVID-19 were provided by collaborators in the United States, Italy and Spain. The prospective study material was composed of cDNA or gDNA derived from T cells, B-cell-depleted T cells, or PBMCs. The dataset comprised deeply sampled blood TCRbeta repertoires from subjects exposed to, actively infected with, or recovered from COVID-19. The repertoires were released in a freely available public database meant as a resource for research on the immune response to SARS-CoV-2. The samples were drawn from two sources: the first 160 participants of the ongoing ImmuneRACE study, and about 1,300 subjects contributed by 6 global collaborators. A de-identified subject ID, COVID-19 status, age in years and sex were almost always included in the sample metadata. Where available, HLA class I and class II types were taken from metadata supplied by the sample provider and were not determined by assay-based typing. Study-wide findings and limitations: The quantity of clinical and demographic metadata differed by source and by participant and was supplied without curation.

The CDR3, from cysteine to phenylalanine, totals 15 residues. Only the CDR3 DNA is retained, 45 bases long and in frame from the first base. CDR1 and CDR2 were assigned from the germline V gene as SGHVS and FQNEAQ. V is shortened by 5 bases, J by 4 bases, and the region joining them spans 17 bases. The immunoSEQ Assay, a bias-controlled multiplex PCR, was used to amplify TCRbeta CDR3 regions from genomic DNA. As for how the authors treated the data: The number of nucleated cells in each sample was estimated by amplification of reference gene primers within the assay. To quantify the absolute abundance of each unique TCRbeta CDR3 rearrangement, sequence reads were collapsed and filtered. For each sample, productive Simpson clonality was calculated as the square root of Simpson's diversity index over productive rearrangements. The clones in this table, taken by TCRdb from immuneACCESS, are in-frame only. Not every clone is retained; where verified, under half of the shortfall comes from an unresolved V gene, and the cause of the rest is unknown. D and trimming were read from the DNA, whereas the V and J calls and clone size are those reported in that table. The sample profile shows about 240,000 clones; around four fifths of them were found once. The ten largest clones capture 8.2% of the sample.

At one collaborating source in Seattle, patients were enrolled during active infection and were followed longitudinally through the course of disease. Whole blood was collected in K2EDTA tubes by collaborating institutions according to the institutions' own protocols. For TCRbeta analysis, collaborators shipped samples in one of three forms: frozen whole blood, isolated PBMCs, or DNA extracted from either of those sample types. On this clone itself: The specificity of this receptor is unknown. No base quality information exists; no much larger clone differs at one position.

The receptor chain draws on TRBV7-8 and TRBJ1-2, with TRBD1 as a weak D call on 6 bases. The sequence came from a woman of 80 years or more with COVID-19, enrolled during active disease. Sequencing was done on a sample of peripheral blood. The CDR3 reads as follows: CASSGTGTRTYGYTF. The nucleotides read TGTGCCAGCAGCGGCACCGGGACAAGGACCTATGGCTACACCTTC.